The rows below give T cell receptor beta chains drawn from one sample of a study of CD8 T cells in Susac syndrome. One entry per CDR3 protein results from TCRdb running MiXCR on the immunoSEQ multiplex PCR reads. The table includes approximately 77,000 distinct CDR3 sequences, about 93% detected once. The sequencing input was CD4+ T cells from PBMCs. The receptors were gathered from a human donor with Susac syndrome. The CDR3 runs from the conserved cysteine through the conserved F or W. A D gene is named only where the DNA matches it firmly. Rows may omit the clone size; those that give it use once, few, many or a size class.

J gene	D gene	clone size	V gene	CDR3 protein	CDR3 DNA
TRBJ1-2	-	-	TRBV12-3/TRBV12-4	CASTYISAQGGYTF	TGTGCCAGCACCTACATCTCTGCTCAGGGTGGCTACACCTTC
TRBJ2-2	-	-	TRBV29-1	CSVRLYTGELFF	TGCAGCGTTAGATTATACACCGGGGAGCTGTTTTTT
TRBJ2-5	-	-	TRBV7-2	CASSPGTPPQRETQYF	TGTGCCAGCAGCCCAGGGACACCCCCACAGAGGGAGACCCAGTACTTC
TRBJ1-5	-	-	TRBV3-1	CASSLAKNQPQHF	TGTGCCAGCAGCCTGGCAAAGAATCAGCCCCAGCATTTT
TRBJ2-7	TRBD2	-	TRBV20-1	CSVVLPGLAGGEQYF	TGCAGTGTTGTCCTGCCGGGACTAGCGGGAGGCGAGCAGTACTTC
TRBJ1-1	-	-	TRBV19	CASSPGGGRGTEAFF	TGTGCCAGTAGTCCCGGTGGAGGCCGCGGCACTGAAGCTTTCTTT
TRBJ1-4	-	-	TRBV7-2	CASSRGATNEKLFF	TGTGCCAGCAGCCGAGGTGCAACTAATGAAAAACTGTTTTTT
TRBJ2-1	TRBD1	-	TRBV29-1	CSAGKTGFYNEQFF	TGCAGCGCCGGGAAGACAGGGTTCTACAATGAGCAGTTCTTC
TRBJ1-2	-	-	TRBV29-1	CSVELLLRGYTF	TGCAGCGTTGAGTTGTTGCTTCGGGGCTACACCTTC
TRBJ2-3	TRBD2	-	TRBV7-8	CASSLVLAGGPGTDTQYF	TGTGCCAGCAGCTTAGTCCTAGCGGGAGGGCCGGGCACAGATACGCAGTATTTT
TRBJ1-5	-	-	TRBV2	CASSPGQDNQPQHF	TGTGCCAGCAGTCCCGGACAAGACAATCAGCCCCAGCATTTT
TRBJ2-7	TRBD1	-	TRBV10-3	CAVRSGTGSYEQYF	TGTGCCGTCAGGTCCGGGACAGGGTCCTACGAGCAGTACTTC
TRBJ1-2	-	-	TRBV2	CASSLSAAGYTF	TGTGCCAGCAGTCTATCCGCCGCTGGCTACACCTTC
TRBJ2-5	-	-	TRBV7-2	CASSLVEGLGTQYF	TGTGCCAGCAGCTTAGTGGAGGGGTTGGGGACCCAGTACTTC
TRBJ1-1	TRBD1	-	TRBV7-2	CASSLGTAMNTEAFF	TGTGCCAGCAGCCTAGGGACAGCCATGAACACTGAAGCTTTCTTT
TRBJ1-5	-	-	TRBV7-8	CASSGSGTYGNQPQHF	TGTGCCAGCAGCGGTTCGGGGACGTACGGCAATCAGCCCCAGCATTTT
TRBJ1-3	-	-	TRBV18	CASSLILTGNRVGNTIYF	TGTGCCAGCTCACTAATCCTAACCGGGAACAGGGTTGGAAACACCATATATTTT
TRBJ2-5	TRBD2	-	TRBV20-1	CSAINRLAGKETQYF	TGCAGTGCCATCAACCGACTAGCGGGGAAAGAGACCCAGTACTTC
TRBJ1-1	-	once	TRBV29-1	CSVDGGMNTEAFF	TGCAGCGTTGATGGGGGGATGAACACTGAAGCTTTCTTT
TRBJ1-2	-	-	TRBV15	CATSRDLANYGYTF	TGTGCCACCAGCAGAGATCTGGCTAACTATGGCTACACCTTC
TRBJ2-1	-	-	TRBV5-1	CASSLQGGPYNEQFF	TGCGCCAGCAGCTTGCAGGGGGGGCCCTACAATGAGCAGTTCTTC
TRBJ2-1	-	-	TRBV4-1	CASSQLTNNNEQFF	TGCGCCAGCAGCCAACTTACTAACAACAATGAGCAGTTCTTC
TRBJ1-1	-	once	TRBV7-9	CASTTTWGDTEAFF	TGTGCCAGCACCACAACTTGGGGGGACACTGAAGCTTTCTTT
TRBJ1-2	TRBD1	-	TRBV20-1	CSAPDRAYGYTF	TGCAGTGCGCCGGACAGGGCCTATGGCTACACCTTC
TRBJ2-1	TRBD2	once	TRBV6-2/TRBV6-3	CASLGAGGVNEQFF	TGTGCCAGCCTGGGAGCGGGAGGAGTCAATGAGCAGTTCTTC
TRBJ1-2	-	-	TRBV6-5	CASSPRGSYGYTF	TGTGCCAGCAGTCCCAGGGGTAGCTATGGCTACACCTTC
TRBJ2-3	TRBD2	-	TRBV5-4	CASSWASGSTDTQYF	TGTGCCAGCAGTTGGGCTAGCGGGAGCACAGATACGCAGTATTTT
TRBJ2-1	TRBD2	-	TRBV20-1	CSATSRGLALSRNEQFF	TGCAGTGCTACTTCCCGCGGACTAGCTTTGAGTCGAAATGAGCAGTTCTTC
TRBJ2-5	-	-	TRBV11-1	CASSLWGAAAQYF	TGTGCCAGCAGCTTATGGGGGGCAGCGGCCCAGTACTTC
TRBJ1-4	-	-	TRBV2	CASSLGTATNEKLFF	TGTGCCAGCAGTTTAGGGACGGCAACTAATGAAAAACTGTTTTTT
TRBJ1-5	-	-	TRBV19	CASSRDGISNQPQHF	TGTGCCAGTAGTCGGGACGGGATTAGCAATCAGCCCCAGCATTTT
TRBJ1-5	-	-	TRBV14	CASSGQLNQPQHF	TGTGCCAGCAGCGGGCAGCTCAATCAGCCCCAGCATTTT
TRBJ1-5	-	-	TRBV7-8	CASSLDRALNQPQHF	TGTGCCAGCAGCTTAGACAGGGCACTCAATCAGCCCCAGCATTTT
TRBJ2-3	TRBD2	-	TRBV20-1	CSAPIAGTGYF	TGCAGTGCACCAATAGCGGGGACGGGGTATTTT
TRBJ1-2	-	-	TRBV6-5	CASSLRSIGYGYTF	TGTGCCAGCAGTTTAAGATCAATTGGCTATGGCTACACCTTC
TRBJ2-1	-	-	TRBV6-5	CASSFGRGDEQFF	TGTGCCAGCAGTTTCGGACGGGGCGATGAGCAGTTCTTC
TRBJ2-5	-	-	TRBV4-1	CASSQVVHVETQYF	TGCGCCAGCAGCCAAGTAGTCCACGTGGAGACCCAGTACTTC
TRBJ2-2	-	-	TRBV20-1	CSVRLNTGELFF	TGCAGTGTACGGCTGAACACCGGGGAGCTGTTTTTT
TRBJ2-3	TRBD2	-	TRBV5-1	CASSLGSSGSTDTQYF	TGCGCCAGCAGCTTGGGGTCTAGCGGTAGCACAGATACGCAGTATTTT
TRBJ2-5	-	-	TRBV5-1	CASSFPPGPRTPPQETQYF	TGCGCCAGCAGCTTCCCACCGGGACCCCGTACCCCGCCCCAAGAGACCCAGTACTTC
TRBJ2-3	-	-	TRBV10-3	CAISANRDTQYF	TGTGCCATCAGTGCGAACCGGGATACGCAGTATTTT
TRBJ2-3	-	-	TRBV2	CASIQAAASDTQYF	TGTGCCAGCATCCAAGCGGCCGCTTCAGATACGCAGTATTTT
TRBJ2-2	-	-	TRBV7-2	CASSLVGTTGELFF	TGTGCCAGCAGCTTAGTAGGAACCACCGGGGAGCTGTTTTTT
TRBJ2-7	TRBD1	-	TRBV7-2	CASSLDRGHYEQYF	TGTGCCAGCAGCTTAGACAGGGGACACTACGAGCAGTACTTC
TRBJ2-7	-	-	TRBV20-1	CSAASQQGYEQYF	TGCAGTGCCGCTAGCCAACAGGGTTACGAGCAGTACTTC
TRBJ2-3	-	-	TRBV29-1	CSASWSVDTQYF	TGCAGCGCTTCCTGGAGCGTGGATACGCAGTATTTT
TRBJ2-7	TRBD1	-	TRBV5-6	CASSLFPGTGTYEQYF	TGTGCCAGCAGCTTGTTCCCCGGGACAGGGACCTACGAGCAGTACTTC
TRBJ1-5	TRBD1	-	TRBV6-2/TRBV6-3	CASTYRDRANQPQHF	TGTGCCAGCACCTACCGGGACAGGGCGAATCAGCCCCAGCATTTT
TRBJ2-3	TRBD1	-	TRBV11-3	CASSPGTVTDTQYF	TGTGCCAGCAGCCCCGGGACAGTCACAGATACGCAGTATTTT
TRBJ2-1	-	-	TRBV6-5	CASSYSKAAEQFF	TGTGCCAGCAGTTACTCGAAGGCGGCTGAGCAGTTCTTC
TRBJ2-2	-	-	TRBV5-1	CASSGRSRGSIGELFF	TGCGCCAGCAGCGGAAGGTCCAGGGGAAGTATCGGGGAGCTGTTTTTT
TRBJ1-2	-	-	TRBV6-2/TRBV6-3	CASDFSVGRVYGYTF	TGTGCCAGCGACTTCTCCGTGGGGCGCGTGTATGGCTACACCTTC
TRBJ2-7	-	-	TRBV5-1	CASSLASPGKRSDEQYF	TGCGCCAGCAGCTTGGCCTCCCCGGGTAAACGATCGGACGAGCAGTACTTC
TRBJ1-2	-	-	TRBV27	CASSFTADSNYGYTF	TGTGCCAGCAGTTTCACTGCCGACAGTAACTATGGCTACACCTTC
TRBJ2-1	TRBD1	-	TRBV20-1	CSASAGTGDNEQFF	TGCAGTGCTTCTGCCGGGACAGGGGACAATGAGCAGTTCTTC